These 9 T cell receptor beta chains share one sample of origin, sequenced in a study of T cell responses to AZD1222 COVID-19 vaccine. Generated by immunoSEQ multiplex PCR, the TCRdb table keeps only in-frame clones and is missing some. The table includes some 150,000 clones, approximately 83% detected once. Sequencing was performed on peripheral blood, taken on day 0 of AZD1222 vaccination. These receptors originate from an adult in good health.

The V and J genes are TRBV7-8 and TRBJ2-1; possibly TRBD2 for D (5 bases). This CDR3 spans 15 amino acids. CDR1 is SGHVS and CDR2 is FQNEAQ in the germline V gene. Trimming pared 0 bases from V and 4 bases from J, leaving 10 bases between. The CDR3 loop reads CASSLAGGYYNEQFF. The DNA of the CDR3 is TGTGCCAGCAGCTTAGCGGGCGGGTATTACAATGAGCAGTTCTTC.

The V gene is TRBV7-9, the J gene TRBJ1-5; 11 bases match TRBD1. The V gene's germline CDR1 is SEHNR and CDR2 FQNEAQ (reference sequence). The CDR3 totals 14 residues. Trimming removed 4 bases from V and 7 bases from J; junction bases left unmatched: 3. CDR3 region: CASSSGTGGQPQHF. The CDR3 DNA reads TGTGCCAGCAGCTCCGGGACAGGGGGACAGCCCCAGCATTTT.

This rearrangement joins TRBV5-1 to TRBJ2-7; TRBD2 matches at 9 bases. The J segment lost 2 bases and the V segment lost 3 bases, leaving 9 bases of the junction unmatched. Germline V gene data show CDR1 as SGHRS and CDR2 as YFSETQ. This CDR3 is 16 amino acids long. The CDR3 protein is CASSSRGASGTYEQYF. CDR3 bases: TGCGCCAGCAGCTCACGCGGTGCTAGCGGGACCTACGAGCAGTACTTC.

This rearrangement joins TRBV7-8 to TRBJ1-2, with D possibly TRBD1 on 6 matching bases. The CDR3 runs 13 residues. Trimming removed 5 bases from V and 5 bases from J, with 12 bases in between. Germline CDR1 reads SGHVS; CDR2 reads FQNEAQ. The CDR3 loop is CASSPAGQYGYTF. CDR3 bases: TGTGCCAGCAGCCCGGCGGGACAATATGGCTACACCTTC.

The CDR3 DNA is TGTGCCAGCAGCAGCACCGGGGAGCTGTTTTTT. This translates into CASSSTGELFF. This chain connects TRBV21-1 to TRBJ2-2. TRBV21-1 is annotated as a pseudogene. CDR3 length equals 11 residues.

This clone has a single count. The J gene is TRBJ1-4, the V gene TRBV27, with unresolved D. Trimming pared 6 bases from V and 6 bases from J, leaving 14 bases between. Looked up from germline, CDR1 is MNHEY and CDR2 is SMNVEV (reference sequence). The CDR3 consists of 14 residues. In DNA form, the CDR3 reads TGTGCCAGCAGCCCCAGGAAGGAGCATGAAAAACTGTTTTTT. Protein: CASSPRKEHEKLFF.

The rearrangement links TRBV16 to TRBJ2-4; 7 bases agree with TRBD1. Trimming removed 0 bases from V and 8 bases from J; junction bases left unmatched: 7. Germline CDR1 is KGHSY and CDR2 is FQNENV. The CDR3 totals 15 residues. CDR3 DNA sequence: TGTGCCAGCAGCCAATCAAGGGACAGTCTACACATTCAGTACTTC. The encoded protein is CASSQSRDSLHIQYF. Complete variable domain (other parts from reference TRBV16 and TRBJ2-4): GEEVAQTPKHLVRGEGQKAKLYCAPIKGHSYVFWYQQVLKNEFKFLISFQNENVFDETGMPKERFSAKCLPNSPCSLEIQATKLEDSAVYFCASSQSRDSLHIQYFGAGTRLSVL.

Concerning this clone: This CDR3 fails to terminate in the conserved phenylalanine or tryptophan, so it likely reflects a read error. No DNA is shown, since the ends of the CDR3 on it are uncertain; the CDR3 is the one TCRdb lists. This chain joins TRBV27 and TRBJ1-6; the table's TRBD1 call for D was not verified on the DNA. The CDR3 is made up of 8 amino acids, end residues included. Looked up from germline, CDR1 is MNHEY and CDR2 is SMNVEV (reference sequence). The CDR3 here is CASRPGGS.

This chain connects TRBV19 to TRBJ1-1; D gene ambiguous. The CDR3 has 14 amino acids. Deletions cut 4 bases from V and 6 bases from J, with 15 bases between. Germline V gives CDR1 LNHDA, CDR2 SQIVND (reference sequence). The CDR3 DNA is TGTGCCAGTAGTACCCCGCGGATTGGACCTGAAGCTTTCTTT. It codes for CASSTPRIGPEAFF.